The next 3 T cell receptor beta chains were all read from a single sample in a study of blood T cell repertoires in COVID-19. Some clones are missing from TCRdb's copy, which holds only in-frame ones; the method was immunoSEQ multiplex PCR. The data contain around 140,000 clones, approximately 88% of them singletons. Sequenced sample: peripheral blood. These receptors all come from a man between 70 and 80 years old with acute or convalescent COVID-19.

This chain uses TRBV10-2 with TRBJ2-7, with D possibly being TRBD2 (6 bases). V was trimmed by 6 bases and J by 4 bases, leaving 16 bases between them. Per the germline V gene, CDR1 is WSHSY and CDR2 is SAAADI. This CDR3 region has 14 residues. CDR3 sequence reads: CASRGGIVGYEQYF. CDR3 sequence (DNA): TGCGCCAGCAGGGGGGGAATAGTAGGGTACGAGCAGTACTTC.

The V and J genes are TRBV7-9 and TRBJ1-3; tentative D call: TRBD1 (6 bases). V lost 5 bases to trimming and J lost 0 bases, with 14 bases between them. CDR3 length: 16 amino acids. Germline CDR1 reads SEHNR; CDR2 reads FQNEAQ (reference sequence). As DNA, the CDR3 is TGTGCCAGCAGCCCCTTTACAGGGAGCTCTGGAAACACCATATATTTT. This encodes CASSPFTGSSGNTIYF.

This chain connects TRBV20-1 to TRBJ1-1; D may be TRBD1 (5 bases). The length of the CDR3 is 13 residues. Trimming removed 3 bases at V and 5 bases at J, with 13 bases between. The V gene's germline CDR1 is DFQATT and CDR2 SNEGSKA (reference sequence). Written as DNA, the CDR3 is TGCAGTGCTAGTTGGCAGGGTGGGACTGAAGCTTTCTTT. Translated, it gives CSASWQGGTEAFF.